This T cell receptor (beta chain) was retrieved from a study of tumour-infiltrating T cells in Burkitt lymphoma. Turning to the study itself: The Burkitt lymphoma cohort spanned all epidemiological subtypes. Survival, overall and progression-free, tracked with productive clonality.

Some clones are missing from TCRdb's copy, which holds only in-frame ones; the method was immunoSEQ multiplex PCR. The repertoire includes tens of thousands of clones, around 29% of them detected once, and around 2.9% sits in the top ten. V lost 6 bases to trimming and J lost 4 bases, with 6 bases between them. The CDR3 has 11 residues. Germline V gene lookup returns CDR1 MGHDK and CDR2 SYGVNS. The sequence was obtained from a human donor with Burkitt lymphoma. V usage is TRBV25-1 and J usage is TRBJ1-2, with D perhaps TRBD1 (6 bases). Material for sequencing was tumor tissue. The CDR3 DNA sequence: TGTGCCAGCAGGACAGGCTATGGCTACACCTTC. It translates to CASRTGYGYTF.